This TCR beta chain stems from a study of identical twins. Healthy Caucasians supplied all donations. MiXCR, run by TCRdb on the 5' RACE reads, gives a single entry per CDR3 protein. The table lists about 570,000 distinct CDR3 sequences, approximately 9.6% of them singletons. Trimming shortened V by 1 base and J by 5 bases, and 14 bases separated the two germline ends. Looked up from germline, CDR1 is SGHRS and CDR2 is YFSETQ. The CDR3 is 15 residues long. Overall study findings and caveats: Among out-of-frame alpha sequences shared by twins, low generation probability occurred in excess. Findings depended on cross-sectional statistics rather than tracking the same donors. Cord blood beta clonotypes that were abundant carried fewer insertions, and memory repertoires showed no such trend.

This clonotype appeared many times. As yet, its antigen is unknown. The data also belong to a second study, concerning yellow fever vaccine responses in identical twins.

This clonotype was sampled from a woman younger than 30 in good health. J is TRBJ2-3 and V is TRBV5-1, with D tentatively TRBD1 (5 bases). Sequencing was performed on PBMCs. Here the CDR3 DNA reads TGCGCCAGCAGCTTGAGTCCGACAGAAGTAGATACGCAGTATTTT. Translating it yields CASSLSPTEVDTQYF.